The rows below give T cell receptor beta chains drawn from one sample of a study of naive and memory T cell subsets. Using its own MiXCR run on the UMI-ligation and nested PCR reads, TCRdb lists one record per CDR3 protein. The top ten clones hold about 0.14% of a sample with some 150,000 distinct CDR3 sequences, more than 15% of them seen once. Sequenced sample: naive CD4+ T cells from blood. The receptors were gathered from a human donor in good health. CDR3s include the opening cysteine and the closing phenylalanine or tryptophan. D genes are given only for firm matches. Rows may omit the clone size; those that give it use once, few, many or a size class.

v_gene: TRBV5-4; j_gene: TRBJ2-7; abundance: -; d_gene: TRBD2; CDR3aa: CASSSRLAAFYEQYF; CDR3nt: TGTGCCAGCAGCTCTCGACTAGCGGCTTTTTACGAGCAGTACTTC
v_gene: TRBV20-1; j_gene: TRBJ2-5; abundance: -; d_gene: TRBD2; CDR3aa: CSASWTSGRETQYF; CDR3nt: TGCAGTGCTAGTTGGACTAGCGGGAGGGAGACCCAGTACTTC
v_gene: TRBV11-2; j_gene: TRBJ2-3; abundance: few; d_gene: TRBD2; CDR3aa: CASSSPGSSGRSPTDTQYF; CDR3nt: TGTGCCAGCAGCTCCCCCGGGTCTAGCGGGAGGAGTCCAACAGATACGCAGTATTTT
v_gene: TRBV7-9; j_gene: TRBJ1-2; abundance: few; d_gene: -; CDR3aa: CASSLGGREYGYTF; CDR3nt: TGTGCCAGCAGCTTAGGGGGCAGGGAGTACGGCTACACCTTC
v_gene: TRBV20-1; j_gene: TRBJ2-1; abundance: few; d_gene: TRBD2; CDR3aa: CSAQLAGPYNEQFF; CDR3nt: TGCAGTGCTCAACTAGCGGGGCCTTACAATGAGCAGTTCTTC
v_gene: TRBV7-2; j_gene: TRBJ2-6; abundance: many; d_gene: TRBD1; CDR3aa: CASSLDRALNVLTF; CDR3nt: TGTGCCAGCAGCCTCGACAGGGCACTGAACGTCCTGACTTTC
v_gene: TRBV25-1; j_gene: TRBJ1-1; abundance: few; d_gene: -; CDR3aa: CASSDASNRVPRITEAFF; CDR3nt: TGTGCCAGCAGTGACGCATCCAACAGGGTTCCGCGGATAACTGAAGCTTTCTTT
v_gene: TRBV7-6; j_gene: TRBJ2-1; abundance: few; d_gene: TRBD2; CDR3aa: CASSEELAGFSSYNEQFF; CDR3nt: TGTGCCAGCAGCGAAGAACTAGCGGGCTTTAGCTCCTACAATGAGCAGTTCTTC
v_gene: TRBV7-2; j_gene: TRBJ2-3; abundance: -; d_gene: TRBD2; CDR3aa: CASSVGLAGGWGTDTQYF; CDR3nt: TGTGCCAGCAGCGTCGGACTAGCGGGAGGGTGGGGCACAGATACGCAGTATTTT
v_gene: TRBV3-1; j_gene: TRBJ1-1; abundance: -; d_gene: -; CDR3aa: CASSQAGMNTEAFF; CDR3nt: TGTGCCAGCAGCCAAGCAGGGATGAACACTGAAGCTTTCTTT
v_gene: TRBV7-8; j_gene: TRBJ2-7; abundance: few; d_gene: TRBD2; CDR3aa: CASTLLAGYEQYF; CDR3nt: TGTGCCAGCACCCTACTAGCGGGGTACGAGCAGTACTTC
v_gene: TRBV12-3/TRBV12-4; j_gene: TRBJ2-3; abundance: -; d_gene: TRBD2; CDR3aa: CASSLALFVSGTIPDTQYF; CDR3nt: TGTGCCAGCAGTTTAGCACTCTTTGTGAGCGGGACGATCCCAGATACGCAGTATTTT
v_gene: TRBV10-3; j_gene: TRBJ2-7; abundance: many; d_gene: TRBD1; CDR3aa: CAISGQGTYEQYF; CDR3nt: TGTGCCATCAGTGGACAGGGTACCTACGAGCAGTACTTC
v_gene: TRBV20-1; j_gene: TRBJ2-1; abundance: many; d_gene: TRBD2; CDR3aa: CSARSRLAGGEFF; CDR3nt: TGCAGTGCTAGATCGCGGCTAGCGGGAGGCGAGTTCTTC
v_gene: TRBV9; j_gene: TRBJ2-1; abundance: -; d_gene: TRBD2; CDR3aa: CASSVVSGRANEQFF; CDR3nt: TGTGCCAGCAGCGTAGTTAGCGGGAGGGCGAATGAGCAGTTCTTC
v_gene: TRBV28; j_gene: TRBJ2-3; abundance: -; d_gene: TRBD1; CDR3aa: CASSSGQATDTQYF; CDR3nt: TGTGCCAGCAGTTCGGGACAGGCCACAGATACGCAGTATTTT
v_gene: TRBV5-1; j_gene: TRBJ1-1; abundance: few; d_gene: TRBD1; CDR3aa: CASSGTGVTEAFF; CDR3nt: TGCGCCAGCAGTGGGACAGGGGTTACTGAAGCTTTCTTT
v_gene: TRBV28; j_gene: TRBJ2-7; abundance: few; d_gene: -; CDR3aa: CASRPGTPAYEQYF; CDR3nt: TGTGCCAGCAGACCCGGGACGCCTGCCTACGAGCAGTACTTC
v_gene: TRBV11-2; j_gene: TRBJ2-2; abundance: -; d_gene: TRBD1; CDR3aa: CASRTGGANTGELFF; CDR3nt: TGTGCCAGCAGAACAGGGGGCGCGAACACCGGGGAGCTGTTTTTT
v_gene: TRBV20-1; j_gene: TRBJ1-2; abundance: -; d_gene: -; CDR3aa: CSAPTGGRGDGYTF; CDR3nt: TGCAGTGCCCCTACCGGGGGGCGCGGAGATGGCTACACCTTC
v_gene: TRBV20-1; j_gene: TRBJ2-1; abundance: -; d_gene: TRBD1; CDR3aa: CSARPLDRGSYNEQFF; CDR3nt: TGCAGTGCTAGACCCCTAGACAGGGGCTCCTACAATGAGCAGTTCTTC
v_gene: TRBV12-3/TRBV12-4; j_gene: TRBJ2-6; abundance: -; d_gene: -; CDR3aa: CASSFPELTPGANVLTF; CDR3nt: TGTGCCAGCAGTTTTCCCGAACTGACGCCTGGGGCCAACGTCCTGACTTTC
v_gene: TRBV7-8; j_gene: TRBJ2-3; abundance: once; d_gene: TRBD2; CDR3aa: CASSHRPGTSGRAGDTQYF; CDR3nt: TGTGCCAGCAGCCATCGGCCCGGGACTAGCGGGAGGGCAGGGGATACGCAGTATTTT
v_gene: TRBV14; j_gene: TRBJ2-3; abundance: -; d_gene: -; CDR3aa: CASSQIQGFADTQYF; CDR3nt: TGTGCCAGCAGCCAAATACAGGGATTCGCAGATACGCAGTATTTT
v_gene: TRBV27; j_gene: TRBJ1-5; abundance: few; d_gene: -; CDR3aa: CASSLRQSNQPQHF; CDR3nt: TGTGCCAGCAGTTTACGACAGAGCAATCAGCCCCAGCATTTT
v_gene: TRBV11-1; j_gene: TRBJ2-2; abundance: -; d_gene: TRBD2; CDR3aa: CASSLLGLDTGELFF; CDR3nt: TGTGCCAGCAGCCTCCTCGGACTAGACACCGGGGAGCTGTTTTTT
v_gene: TRBV27; j_gene: TRBJ1-2; abundance: -; d_gene: TRBD1; CDR3aa: CASSLDRDPDGYTF; CDR3nt: TGTGCCAGCAGCTTGGACAGGGACCCCGATGGCTACACCTTC
v_gene: TRBV29-1; j_gene: TRBJ1-1; abundance: many; d_gene: -; CDR3aa: CSVYRPLNTEAFF; CDR3nt: TGCAGCGTTTATAGGCCATTGAACACTGAAGCTTTCTTT
v_gene: TRBV11-3; j_gene: TRBJ2-6; abundance: -; d_gene: -; CDR3aa: CASKGASNNVLTF; CDR3nt: TGTGCCAGCAAAGGAGCTAGTAACAACGTCCTGACTTTC
v_gene: TRBV29-1; j_gene: TRBJ1-1; abundance: -; d_gene: -; CDR3aa: CSVDIPVGTEAFF; CDR3nt: TGCAGCGTTGATATCCCCGTCGGGACTGAAGCTTTCTTT
v_gene: TRBV4-1; j_gene: TRBJ2-5; abundance: few; d_gene: TRBD2; CDR3aa: CASSQVASGRETQYF; CDR3nt: TGCGCCAGCAGCCAAGTGGCTAGCGGGAGAGAGACCCAGTACTTC
v_gene: TRBV27; j_gene: TRBJ1-2; abundance: -; d_gene: TRBD1; CDR3aa: CASRMTGTYGYTF; CDR3nt: TGTGCCAGCAGGATGACAGGGACCTATGGCTACACCTTC
v_gene: TRBV12-3/TRBV12-4; j_gene: TRBJ1-2; abundance: -; d_gene: TRBD1; CDR3aa: CASSLPQTGDGYTF; CDR3nt: TGTGCCAGCAGTTTACCTCAGACAGGGGATGGCTACACCTTC
v_gene: TRBV5-1; j_gene: TRBJ2-3; abundance: -; d_gene: TRBD2; CDR3aa: CASSLGAGADTQYF; CDR3nt: TGCGCCAGCAGCTTAGGCGCGGGGGCAGATACGCAGTATTTT
v_gene: TRBV5-1; j_gene: TRBJ2-5; abundance: -; d_gene: TRBD1; CDR3aa: CASTRDSQETQYF; CDR3nt: TGCGCCAGCACCCGGGACAGCCAAGAGACCCAGTACTTC
v_gene: TRBV20-1; j_gene: TRBJ1-4; abundance: many; d_gene: -; CDR3aa: CSAMGLDEKLFF; CDR3nt: TGCAGTGCTATGGGACTTGATGAAAAACTGTTTTTT
v_gene: TRBV7-9; j_gene: TRBJ1-2; abundance: few; d_gene: -; CDR3aa: CASSRPVLSNNYGYTF; CDR3nt: TGTGCCAGCAGCCGGCCGGTACTTTCTAATAACTATGGCTACACCTTC
v_gene: TRBV20-1; j_gene: TRBJ2-5; abundance: -; d_gene: TRBD2; CDR3aa: CSVPRGGIQETQYF; CDR3nt: TGCAGTGTCCCCCGCGGGGGGATCCAAGAGACCCAGTACTTC
v_gene: TRBV29-1; j_gene: TRBJ2-7; abundance: many; d_gene: TRBD2; CDR3aa: CSVDLGLAGAPYEQYF; CDR3nt: TGCAGCGTTGACTTGGGACTAGCGGGAGCCCCCTACGAGCAGTACTTC
v_gene: TRBV2; j_gene: TRBJ1-4; abundance: -; d_gene: -; CDR3aa: CASSEGNGNEKLFF; CDR3nt: TGTGCCAGCAGTGAGGGGAACGGTAATGAAAAACTGTTTTTT